This TCR beta chain emerged from a study of T cell responses to AZD1222 COVID-19 vaccine. Germline lookup yields CDR1 LNHNV and CDR2 YYDKDF (reference sequence). The CDR3 spans 17 residues. Trimming shortened V by 1 base and J by 4 bases, and 14 bases separated the two germline ends. Regarding this clone: Its antigen is not identified.

Samples with a second dose at about 4 or about 12 weeks were pooled together. Study results and limitations: The donor cohort was predominantly white British with a female majority, and clonal diversity may have been underestimated.

TCRdb's copy holds only in-frame clones and misses some; the assay was immunoSEQ multiplex PCR. The data hold 75,000 to 85,000 clones, with 87% observed a single time. The chain links TRBV15 to TRBJ1-6, with D possibly matching TRBD1 (6 bases). This specimen was peripheral blood, taken 28 days after the second AZD1222 dose. The receptor was isolated from an adult who received the AZD1222 COVID-19 vaccine. The chain's CDR3 is CATSRVPGAEYNSPLHF. In nucleotides, the CDR3 is TGTGCCACCAGCAGAGTACCGGGGGCGGAATATAATTCACCCCTCCACTTT.